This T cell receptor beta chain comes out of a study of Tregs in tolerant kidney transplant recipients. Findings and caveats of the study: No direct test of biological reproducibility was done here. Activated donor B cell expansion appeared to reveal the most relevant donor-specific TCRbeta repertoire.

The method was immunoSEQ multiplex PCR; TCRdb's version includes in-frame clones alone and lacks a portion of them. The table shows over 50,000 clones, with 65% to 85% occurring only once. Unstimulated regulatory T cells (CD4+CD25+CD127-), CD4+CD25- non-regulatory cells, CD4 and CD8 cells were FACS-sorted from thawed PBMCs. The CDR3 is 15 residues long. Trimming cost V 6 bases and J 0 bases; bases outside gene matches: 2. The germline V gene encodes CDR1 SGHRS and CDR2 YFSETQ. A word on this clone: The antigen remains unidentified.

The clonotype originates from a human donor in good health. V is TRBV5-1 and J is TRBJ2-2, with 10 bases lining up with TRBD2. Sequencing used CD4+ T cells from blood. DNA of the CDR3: TGCGCCAGCAAAGCGGGAGGGTCGAACACCGGGGAGCTGTTTTTT. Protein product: CASKAGGSNTGELFF.